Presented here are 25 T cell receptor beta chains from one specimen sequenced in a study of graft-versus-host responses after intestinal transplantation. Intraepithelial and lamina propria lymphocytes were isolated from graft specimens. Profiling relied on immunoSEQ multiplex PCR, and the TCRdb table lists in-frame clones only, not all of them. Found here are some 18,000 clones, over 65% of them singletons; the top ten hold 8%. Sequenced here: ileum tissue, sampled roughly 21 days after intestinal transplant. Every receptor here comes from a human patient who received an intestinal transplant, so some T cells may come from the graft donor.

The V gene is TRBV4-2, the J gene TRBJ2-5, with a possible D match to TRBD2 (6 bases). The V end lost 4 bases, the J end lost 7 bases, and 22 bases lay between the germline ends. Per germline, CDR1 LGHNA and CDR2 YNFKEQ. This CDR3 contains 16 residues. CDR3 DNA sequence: TGTGCCAGCAGCCTCGGGGCGGGCGGGGAAGTCCGGACCCAGTACTTC. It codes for CASSLGAGGEVRTQYF.

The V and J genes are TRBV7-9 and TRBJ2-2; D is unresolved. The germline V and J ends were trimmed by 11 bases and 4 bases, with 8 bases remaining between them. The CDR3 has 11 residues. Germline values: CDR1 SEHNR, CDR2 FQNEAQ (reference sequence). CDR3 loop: CAALSTGELFF. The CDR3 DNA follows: TGTGCCGCACTTTCCACCGGGGAGCTGTTTTTT.

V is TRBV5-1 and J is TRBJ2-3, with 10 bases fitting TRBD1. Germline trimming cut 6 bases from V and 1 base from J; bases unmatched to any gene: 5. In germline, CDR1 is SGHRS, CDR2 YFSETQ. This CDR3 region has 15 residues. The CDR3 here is CASTDRGRRTDTQYF. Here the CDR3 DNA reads TGCGCCAGCACCGACAGGGGGCGCCGCACAGATACGCAGTATTTT.

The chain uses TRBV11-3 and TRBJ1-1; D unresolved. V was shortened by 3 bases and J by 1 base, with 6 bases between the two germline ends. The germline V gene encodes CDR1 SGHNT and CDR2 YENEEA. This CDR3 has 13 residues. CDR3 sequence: CASSFFGNTEAFF. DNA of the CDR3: TGTGCCAGCAGCTTTTTCGGGAACACTGAAGCTTTCTTT.

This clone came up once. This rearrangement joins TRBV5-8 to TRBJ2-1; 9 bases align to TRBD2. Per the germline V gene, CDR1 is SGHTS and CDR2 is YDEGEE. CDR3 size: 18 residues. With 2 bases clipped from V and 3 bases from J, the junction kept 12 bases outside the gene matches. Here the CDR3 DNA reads TGTGCCAGCAGCTTCATGGGCGGGAGGGCCGTGGACTACAATGAGCAGTTCTTC. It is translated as CASSFMGGRAVDYNEQFF.

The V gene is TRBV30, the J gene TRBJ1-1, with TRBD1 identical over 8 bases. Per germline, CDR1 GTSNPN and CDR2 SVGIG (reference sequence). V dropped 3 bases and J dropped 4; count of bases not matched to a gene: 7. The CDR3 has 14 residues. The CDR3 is CAWRTWTGSTEAFF. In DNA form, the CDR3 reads TGTGCCTGGAGGACGTGGACAGGGTCCACTGAAGCTTTCTTT.

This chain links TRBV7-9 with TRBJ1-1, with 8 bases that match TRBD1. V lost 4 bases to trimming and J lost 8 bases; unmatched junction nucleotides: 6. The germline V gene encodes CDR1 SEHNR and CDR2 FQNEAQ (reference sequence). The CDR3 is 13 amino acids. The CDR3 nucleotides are TGTGCCAGCAGCTCCCCGACAGGGGCCGAAGCTTTCTTT. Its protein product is CASSSPTGAEAFF.

The CDR3 loop reads CASSPPVPNYGYTF. For the CDR3, the DNA is TGTGCCAGCAGCCCCCCCGTCCCTAACTATGGCTACACCTTC. The V gene is TRBV28, the J gene TRBJ1-2; D gene uncertain. This CDR3 region has 14 residues. The germline CDR1 and CDR2 sequences are MDHEN and SYDVKM. V lost 6 bases and J lost 0, with 11 bases in between.

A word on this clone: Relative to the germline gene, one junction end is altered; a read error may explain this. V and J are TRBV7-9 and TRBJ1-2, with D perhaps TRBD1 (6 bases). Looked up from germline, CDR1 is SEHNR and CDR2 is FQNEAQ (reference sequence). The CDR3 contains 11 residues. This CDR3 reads CASSLLLDSSF. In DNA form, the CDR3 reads TGTGCCAGCAGCTTGTTATTGGACAGTTCTTTC.

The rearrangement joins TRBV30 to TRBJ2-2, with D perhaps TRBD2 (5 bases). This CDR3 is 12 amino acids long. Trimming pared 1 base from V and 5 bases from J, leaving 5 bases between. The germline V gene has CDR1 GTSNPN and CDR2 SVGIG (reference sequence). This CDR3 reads CAWSAGTGELFF. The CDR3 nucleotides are TGTGCCTGGAGTGCGGGAACCGGGGAGCTGTTTTTT.

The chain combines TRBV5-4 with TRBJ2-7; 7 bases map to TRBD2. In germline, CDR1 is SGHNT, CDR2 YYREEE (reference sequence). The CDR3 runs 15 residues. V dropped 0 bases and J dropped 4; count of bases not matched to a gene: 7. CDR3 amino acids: CASSLESGAWYEQYF. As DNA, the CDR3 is TGTGCCAGCAGCTTGGAAAGCGGGGCCTGGTACGAGCAGTACTTC.

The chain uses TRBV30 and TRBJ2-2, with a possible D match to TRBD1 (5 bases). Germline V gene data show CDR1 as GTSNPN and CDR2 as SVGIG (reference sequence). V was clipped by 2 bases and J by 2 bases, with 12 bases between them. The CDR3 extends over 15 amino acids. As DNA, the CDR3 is TGTGCCTGGAGTAGGGGTCCGCGAAACACCGGGGAGCTGTTTTTT. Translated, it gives CAWSRGPRNTGELFF.

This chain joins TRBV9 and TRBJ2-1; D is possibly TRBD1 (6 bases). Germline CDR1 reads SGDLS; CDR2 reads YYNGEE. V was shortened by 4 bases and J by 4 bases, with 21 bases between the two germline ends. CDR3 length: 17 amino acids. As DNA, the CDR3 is TGTGCCAGCAGCACCCCACGGGACACCGAACAATACAATGAGCAGTTCTTC. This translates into CASSTPRDTEQYNEQFF.

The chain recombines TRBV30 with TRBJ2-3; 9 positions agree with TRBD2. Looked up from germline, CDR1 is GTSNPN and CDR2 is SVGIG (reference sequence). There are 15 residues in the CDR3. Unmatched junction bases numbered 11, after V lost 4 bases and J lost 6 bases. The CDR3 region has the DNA TGTGCCTGGACCGTGGGCGGGGGGGCTGCGGATACGCAGTATTTT. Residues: CAWTVGGGAADTQYF.

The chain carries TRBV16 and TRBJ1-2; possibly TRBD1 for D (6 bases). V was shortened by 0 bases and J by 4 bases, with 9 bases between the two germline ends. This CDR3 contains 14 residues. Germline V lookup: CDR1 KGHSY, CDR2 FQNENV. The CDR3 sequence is CASSQSTGSYGYTF. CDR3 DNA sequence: TGTGCCAGCAGCCAATCCACAGGGAGCTATGGCTACACCTTC.

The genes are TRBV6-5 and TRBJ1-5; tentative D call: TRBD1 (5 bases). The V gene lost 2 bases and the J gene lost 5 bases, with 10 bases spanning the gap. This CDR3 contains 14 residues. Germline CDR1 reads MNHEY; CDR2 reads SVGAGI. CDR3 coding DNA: TGTGCCAGCAGTTACAGGGGTCCCCATCAGCCCCAGCATTTT. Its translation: CASSYRGPHQPQHF.

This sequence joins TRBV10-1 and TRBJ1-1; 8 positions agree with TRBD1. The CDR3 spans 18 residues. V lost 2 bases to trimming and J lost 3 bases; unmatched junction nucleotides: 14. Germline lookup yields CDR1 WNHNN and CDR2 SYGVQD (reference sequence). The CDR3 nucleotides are TGCGCCAGCAGTGAGCCGGGGGACGATCAGGGGGCGGACACTGAAGCTTTCTTT. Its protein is CASSEPGDDQGADTEAFF.

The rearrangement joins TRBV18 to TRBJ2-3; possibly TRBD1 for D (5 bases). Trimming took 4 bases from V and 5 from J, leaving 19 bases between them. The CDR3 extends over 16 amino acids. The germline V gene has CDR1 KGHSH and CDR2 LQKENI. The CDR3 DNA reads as TGTGCCAGCTCACTCCGGCTTGGGGCGTATGGAGATACGCAGTATTTT. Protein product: CASSLRLGAYGDTQYF.

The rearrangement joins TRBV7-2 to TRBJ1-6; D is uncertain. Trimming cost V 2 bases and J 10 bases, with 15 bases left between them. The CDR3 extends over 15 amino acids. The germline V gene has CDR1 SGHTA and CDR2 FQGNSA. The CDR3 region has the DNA TGTGCCAGCAGCTTAAAACCATTTCGGAGCTCACCCCTCCACTTT. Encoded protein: CASSLKPFRSSPLHF.

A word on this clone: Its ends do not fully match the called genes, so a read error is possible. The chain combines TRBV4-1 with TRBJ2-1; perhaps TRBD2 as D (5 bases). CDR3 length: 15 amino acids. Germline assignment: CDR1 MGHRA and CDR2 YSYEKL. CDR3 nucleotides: TGTGCCAGCAGCCAAGAGGACTGGAGTTACAATGAGCAGTTCTTC. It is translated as CASSQEDWSYNEQFF.

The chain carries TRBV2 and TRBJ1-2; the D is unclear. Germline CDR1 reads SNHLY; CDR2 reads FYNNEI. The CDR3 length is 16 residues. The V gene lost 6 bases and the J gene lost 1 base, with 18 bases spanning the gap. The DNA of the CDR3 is TGTGCCAGCAGGGATAGAGGGCCCAACCTTAACTATGGCTACACCTTC. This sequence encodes CASRDRGPNLNYGYTF.

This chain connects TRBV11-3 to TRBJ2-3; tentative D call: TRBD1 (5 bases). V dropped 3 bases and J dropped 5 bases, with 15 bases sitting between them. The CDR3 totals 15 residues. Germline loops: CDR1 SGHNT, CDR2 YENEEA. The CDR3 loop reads CASSFTSRQQDTQYF. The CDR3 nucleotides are TGTGCCAGCAGCTTTACGTCAAGACAGCAAGATACGCAGTATTTT.

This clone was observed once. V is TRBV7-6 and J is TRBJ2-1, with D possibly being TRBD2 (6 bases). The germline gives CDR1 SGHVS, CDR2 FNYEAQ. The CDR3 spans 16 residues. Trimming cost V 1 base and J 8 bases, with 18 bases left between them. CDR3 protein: CASSLGAGPVVYEQFF. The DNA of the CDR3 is TGTGCCAGCAGCTTAGGAGCGGGTCCCGTGGTATATGAGCAGTTCTTC.

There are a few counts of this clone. CDR3 amino acids: CASSFVGGTDTQYF. In DNA form, the CDR3 reads TGCGCCAGCAGCTTTGTAGGGGGCACAGATACGCAGTATTTT. The chain carries TRBV5-1 and TRBJ2-3; perhaps TRBD1 as D (5 bases). Germline-derived CDR1 and CDR2 are SGHRS and YFSETQ. This CDR3 spans 14 amino acids. V lost 2 bases and J 1 base, leaving 8 bases between the germline ends.

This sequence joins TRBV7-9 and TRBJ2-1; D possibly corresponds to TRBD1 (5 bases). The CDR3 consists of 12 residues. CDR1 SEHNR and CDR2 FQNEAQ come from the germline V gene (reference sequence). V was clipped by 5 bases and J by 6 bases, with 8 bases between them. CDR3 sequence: CASSQGSNEQFF. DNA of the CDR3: TGTGCCAGCAGCCAGGGTAGCAATGAGCAGTTCTTC.